The source of this TCR beta chain is a study of T cell changes during pregnancy in multiple sclerosis. Some clones are missing from TCRdb's copy, which holds only in-frame ones; the method was immunoSEQ multiplex PCR. Altogether some 93,000 clones are present, 90% to 95% being singletons, with the ten largest covering approximately 1.6%. The CDR3 length is 16 residues. The material sequenced was peripheral blood, taken after pregnancy. This receptor was identified in a female donor in good health, enrolled as a control in a pregnancy study. The chain is built from TRBV21-1 and TRBJ1-5; whether TRBD1, the table's D call, matches the DNA was not checked. TRBV21-1 is reported as a pseudogene. The chain's CDR3 is CASSKDRTDANQPQHF. CDR3 DNA: TGTGCCAGCAGCAAAGATAGGACAGATGCCAATCAGCCCCAGCATTTT.